This entry lists 30 T cell receptor beta chains sequenced from one sample in a study of T cells in Graves' hyperthyroidism and ophthalmopathy. Amplification of TCR beta CDR3 regions used RNA as the template. The TCR CDR3 first-round RT-PCR relied on the HTBI primer set. TCRdb re-analysed the multiplex PCR reads in MiXCR, keeping a single row per CDR3 protein. The sample consists of around 540,000 distinct CDR3 sequences, about 43% of them appearing once. What was sequenced was peripheral blood or thyroid tissue (not recorded which). The receptors were gathered from a woman between 18 and 29 years old with Graves' hyperthyroidism.

Turning to this clonotype: One junction end disagrees with the germline gene, perhaps due to a read error. V gene TRBV25-1 combines with J gene TRBJ2-7; D may correspond to TRBD1 or TRBD2 (5 bases each). There are 10 residues in the CDR3. Germline V gives CDR1 MGHDK, CDR2 SYGVNS. CDR3 loop: CGTGPYEQYF. The CDR3 nucleotides are TGCGGGACGGGCCCCTACGAGCAGTACTTC.

The chain has TRBV7-2 and TRBJ2-7; TRBD1 matches 9 bases. Looked up from germline, CDR1 is SGHTA and CDR2 is FQGNSA. Trimming cost V 3 bases and J 4 bases; bases outside gene matches: 10. CDR3 length equals 16 residues. The CDR3 is CASSFITGQGWYEQYF. CDR3 nucleotide sequence: TGTGCCAGCAGCTTTATAACGGGACAGGGATGGTACGAGCAGTACTTC.

In DNA, the CDR3 is TGTGCCAGCAGCCTCGGGACAGCCTCAGGGCAGTACTTC. Protein: CASSLGTASGQYF. The V and J genes are TRBV7-9 and TRBJ2-7; 7 nucleotides align to TRBD1. From germline, CDR1 is SEHNR and CDR2 FQNEAQ (reference sequence). Trimming removed 5 bases from V and 9 bases from J; junction bases left unmatched: 10. The CDR3 has 13 amino acids.

The V gene is TRBV24-1, the J gene TRBJ2-5; 16 bases are a match to TRBD2. This CDR3 has 17 amino acids. The J segment lost 3 bases and the V segment lost 7 bases, leaving 7 bases of the junction unmatched. Germline assignment: CDR1 KGHDR and CDR2 SFDVKD. The CDR3 is CATRGVGLAGGKETQYF. CDR3 in DNA: TGTGCCACCAGAGGGGTGGGACTAGCGGGAGGGAAAGAGACCCAGTACTTC.

V is TRBV25-1 and J is TRBJ2-7; 14 bases are shared with TRBD2. J was trimmed by 7 bases and V by 7 bases; bases with no gene match: 12. This CDR3 has 16 amino acids. In germline, CDR1 is MGHDK, CDR2 SYGVNS. The CDR3 sequence is CASKGLAGVVRGEQYF. The CDR3 bases are TGTGCCAGCAAGGGACTAGCGGGAGTTGTTCGTGGAGAGCAGTACTTC.

In its sample, this clonotype was seen many times. This rearrangement joins TRBV24-1 to TRBJ1-5; possibly TRBD1 for D (5 bases). V was shortened by 1 base and J by 13 bases, with 10 bases between the two germline ends. CDR3 length: 12 amino acids. Germline V gene data show CDR1 as KGHDR and CDR2 as SFDVKD. This CDR3 reads CATSDLTGPQHF. CDR3 bases: TGTGCCACCAGTGATTTAACGGGGCCGCAGCATTTT.

The chain combines TRBV2 with TRBJ2-7; the D gene is possibly TRBD2 (6 bases). The CDR3 is 14 residues long. CDR1 SNHLY and CDR2 FYNNEI come from the germline V gene. V was pared by 6 bases and J by 1 base, with 13 bases between. The CDR3 sequence: CASSGGRRSYEQYF. As DNA, the CDR3 is TGTGCCAGCAGCGGGGGACGGCGGTCCTACGAGCAGTACTTC. Looking up the rest from reference TRBV2 and TRBJ2-7 gives the full variable domain: EPEVTQTPSHQVTQMGQEVILRCVPISNHLYFYWYRQILGQKVEFLVSFYNNEISEKSEIFDDQFSVERPDGSNFTLKIRSTKLEDSAMYFCASSGGRRSYEQYFGPGTRLTVT.

The chain employs TRBV11-2 and TRBJ2-7; 13 bases are a match to TRBD2. J lost 6 bases, V lost 4 bases, and 3 bases had no gene match. Germline V gene sequence: CDR1 SGHAT, CDR2 FQNNGV. CDR3 size: 14 residues. The DNA of the CDR3 is TGTGCCAGCAGCTGGACTAGCGGGAGAGGCGAGCAGTACTTC. It translates to CASSWTSGRGEQYF.

In its sample, this clonotype was seen many times. Mismatch with germline at one junction end may stem from a read error. The gene calls are TRBV7-9 and TRBJ2-5, with D possibly TRBD2 on 5 matching bases. Germline V CDR1 and CDR2: SEHNR, FQNEAQ (reference sequence). The CDR3 runs 15 residues. CDR3 sequence: CASSQDHDGKETQYF. The CDR3 DNA reads as TGCGCCAGCAGCCAAGATCACGACGGGAAAGAGACCCAGTACTTC.

This sequence joins TRBV7-2 and TRBJ2-7; TRBD2 matches at 7 bases. J lost 6 bases, V lost 1 base, and 21 bases had no gene match. This CDR3 comprises 19 residues. In germline, CDR1 is SGHTA, CDR2 FQGNSA. This chain's CDR3 is CASSLDPLASGPPFGEQYF. CDR3 coding DNA: TGTGCCAGCAGCTTAGACCCCCTGGCTAGCGGCCCCCCTTTCGGCGAGCAGTACTTC.

On this clonotype: A much larger clone differs by one base, so this may be a read error. The chain has TRBV24-1 and TRBJ1-4, with a tentative D call TRBD1 (5 bases). This CDR3 is 18 amino acids long. Germline V gene data show CDR1 as KGHDR and CDR2 as SFDVKD. The V end was cut by 0 bases, the J end by 8 bases, with 21 bases between. This CDR3 is CATSDLSRQGDPWEKLFF. The CDR3 DNA follows: TGTGCCACCAGTGATTTGTCGCGTCAGGGAGATCCGTGGGAAAAACTGTTTTTT.

The chain couples TRBV20-1 to TRBJ1-5, with a tentative D call TRBD1 (6 bases). This CDR3 contains 15 residues. V lost 6 bases to trimming and J lost 0 bases, with 15 bases between them. Germline V gene lookup returns CDR1 DFQATT and CDR2 SNEGSKA (reference sequence). The CDR3 DNA sequence: TGCAGTGCACTAGGGGGACTACTTAGCAATCAGCCCCAGCATTTT. Its protein product is CSALGGLLSNQPQHF.

This clonotype appeared many times. The CDR3 region is CASSSGQFYGYTF. CDR3 nucleotides: TGTGCCAGCAGCTCCGGGCAGTTCTATGGCTACACCTTC. The rearrangement joins TRBV7-8 to TRBJ1-2; D is unclear. V lost 4 bases and J 4 bases, leaving 10 bases between the germline ends. The CDR3 sequence is 13 residues long. Germline CDR1 and CDR2: SGHVS and FQNEAQ.

This clonotype has at least ten counts. The V and J genes are TRBV2 and TRBJ1-2; 8 bases line up with TRBD1. The J segment lost 2 bases and the V segment lost 7 bases, leaving 6 bases of the junction unmatched. The CDR3 contains 14 residues. CDR1 SNHLY and CDR2 FYNNEI come from the germline V gene. In DNA, the CDR3 is TGTGCCAGCAACAAGGGACAGGCGAACTATGGCTACACCTTC. Encoded protein: CASNKGQANYGYTF.

The V and J genes are TRBV25-1 and TRBJ1-1; 7 bases match TRBD1. The V segment lost 7 bases and the J segment 1 base; nucleotides outside the gene matches: 3. The CDR3 sequence is 13 residues long. Germline assignment: CDR1 MGHDK and CDR2 SYGVNS. As DNA, the CDR3 is TGTGCCAGCAAAAGGACAGGGAACACTGAAGCTTTCTTT. This translates into CASKRTGNTEAFF. Full variable domain (missing parts from reference TRBV25-1 and TRBJ1-1): EADIYQTPRYLVIGTGKKITLECSQTMGHDKMYWYQQDPGMELHLIHYSYGVNSTEKGDLSSESTVSRIRTEHFPLTLESARPSHTSQYLCASKRTGNTEAFFGQGTRLTVV.

The J gene is TRBJ2-5, the V gene TRBV7-9, with a tentative D call TRBD1 (5 bases). This CDR3 has 15 residues. Germline CDR1 is SEHNR and CDR2 is FQNEAQ (reference sequence). V lost 5 bases and J lost 9, with 22 bases in between. The CDR3 DNA sequence: TGTGCCAGCAGCCAAGGCCGGGTCCCCCAAGGGGCCCAGTACTTC. Protein: CASSQGRVPQGAQYF. Combining the CDR3 with reference TRBV7-9 and TRBJ2-5 gives the whole variable domain DTGVSQNPRHKITKRGQNVTFRCDPISEHNRLYWYRQTLGQGPEFLTYFQNEAQLEKSRLLSDRFSAERPKGSFSTLEIQRTEQGDSAMYLCASSQGRVPQGAQYFGPGTRLLVL.

This clonotype was seen a handful of times. The chain employs TRBV7-2 and TRBJ2-7, with 7 positions matching TRBD2. V lost 5 bases and J lost 6; bases outside the gene matches: 10. The germline gives CDR1 SGHTA, CDR2 FQGNSA. CDR3 length equals 14 residues. The chain's CDR3 is CASSLLAARAEQYF. As DNA, the CDR3 is TGTGCCAGCAGCCTCCTAGCGGCGAGGGCCGAGCAGTACTTC.

This clonotype turned up a few times. Here the CDR3 DNA reads TGTGCCAGCAGCTTTGAGAGGACTGAAGCTTTCTTT. This encodes CASSFERTEAFF. The chain carries TRBV7-9 and TRBJ1-1; D remains ambiguous. CDR1 SEHNR and CDR2 FQNEAQ come from the germline V gene (reference sequence). This CDR3 spans 12 amino acids. Deletions cut 3 bases from V and 5 bases from J, with 7 bases between. Based on the CDR3 plus reference TRBV7-9 and TRBJ1-1, the full variable domain is DTGVSQNPRHKITKRGQNVTFRCDPISEHNRLYWYRQTLGQGPEFLTYFQNEAQLEKSRLLSDRFSAERPKGSFSTLEIQRTEQGDSAMYLCASSFERTEAFFGQGTRLTVV.

The CDR3 coding sequence is TGTGCCAGCAGCCTTGCTTCACCCCTCCACTTT. It encodes CASSLASPLHF. The chain couples TRBV11-2 to TRBJ1-6, with D unclear. The CDR3 extends over 11 amino acids. Germline V CDR1 and CDR2: SGHAT, FQNNGV. Between the trimmed V and J ends, which lost 5 bases and 9 bases, there was a span of 5 bases.

The rearrangement uses TRBV29-1 and TRBJ2-2; the match to TRBD2 covers 8 bases. V was pared by 6 bases and J by 2 bases, with 8 bases of the junction left unmatched. The CDR3 totals 15 residues. Germline CDR1 reads SQVTM; CDR2 reads ANQGSEA. In DNA form, the CDR3 reads TGCAGCGTGAGTGGGCTAGCGGGCAACACCGGGGAGCTGTTTTTT. As protein: CSVSGLAGNTGELFF.

This clonotype has more than one count but fewer than ten. This rearrangement joins TRBV20-1 to TRBJ1-1, with 9 bases aligning to TRBD1. The germline V gene has CDR1 DFQATT and CDR2 SNEGSKA (reference sequence). Germline trimming cut 5 bases from V and 1 base from J; bases unmatched to any gene: 5. This CDR3 contains 14 residues. This CDR3 is CSAYGQGRNTEAFF. Written as DNA, the CDR3 is TGCAGTGCTTATGGACAGGGGAGGAACACTGAAGCTTTCTTT.

The CDR3 here is CASSPRVPNSPLHF. In DNA form, the CDR3 reads TGTGCCAGCAGTCCGCGGGTCCCAAATTCACCCCTCCACTTT. The V gene is TRBV2, the J gene TRBJ1-6; no clear D. This CDR3 contains 14 residues. V lost 5 bases and J 7 bases, leaving 12 bases between the germline ends. Germline CDR1 and CDR2: SNHLY and FYNNEI.

This clonotype showed up just a few times. The rearrangement joins TRBV6-5 to TRBJ2-7; no clear D gene. Trimming took 4 bases from V and 6 from J, leaving 7 bases between them. Germline CDR1 reads MNHEY; CDR2 reads SVGAGI. The CDR3 is made up of 11 amino acids. CDR3 bases: TGTGCCAGCAGTTCCGTCGGCGAGCAGTACTTC. It yields the protein CASSSVGEQYF.

This clonotype was detected many times. The chain uses TRBV7-9 and TRBJ1-5, with D possibly matching TRBD1 (6 bases). The CDR3 sequence is 15 residues long. Germline assignment: CDR1 SEHNR and CDR2 FQNEAQ (reference sequence). The V and J ends lost 3 bases and 0 bases respectively, with 9 bases between them. The CDR3 protein is CASSLGHDSNQPQHF. The CDR3 nucleotides read TGTGCCAGCAGCTTGGGACACGATAGCAATCAGCCCCAGCATTTT. The variable domain in full, with the rest retrieved from reference TRBV7-9 and TRBJ1-5, is DTGVSQNPRHKITKRGQNVTFRCDPISEHNRLYWYRQTLGQGPEFLTYFQNEAQLEKSRLLSDRFSAERPKGSFSTLEIQRTEQGDSAMYLCASSLGHDSNQPQHFGDGTRLSIL.

This clonotype was seen only a few times. This chain joins TRBV19 and TRBJ2-7, with TRBD2 identical over 8 bases. V trimming: 4 bases; J trimming: 1 base; junction bases outside the gene matches: 6. CDR1 and CDR2 from the germline V gene are LNHDA and SQIVND (reference sequence). This CDR3 region has 15 residues. CDR3 amino acids: CASSRVAGSSYEQYF. CDR3 coding DNA: TGTGCCAGTAGTAGGGTAGCGGGATCTTCCTACGAGCAGTACTTC.

The chain recombines TRBV7-8 with TRBJ2-5, with 8 bases fitting TRBD2. CDR3 length equals 13 residues. Per germline, CDR1 SGHVS and CDR2 FQNEAQ. In DNA, the CDR3 is TGTGCACGAGTAGCGGGGCGCCAAGAGACCCAGTACTTC. Translating it yields CARVAGRQETQYF.

Comments on this clonotype: This may come from a read error, since a much larger clone is one base off. The chain links TRBV2 to TRBJ1-5; weak D call: TRBD1 (5 bases). The CDR3 consists of 17 residues. Germline CDR1 and CDR2: SNHLY and FYNNEI. In DNA, the CDR3 is TGTGGCAGCACCACGATCGGACATCGATCCAGCAATCAGCCCCAGCATTTT. It is translated as CGSTTIGHRSSNQPQHF.

This rearrangement joins TRBV7-8 to TRBJ1-2, with D possibly matching TRBD1 (5 bases). The CDR3 length is 14 residues. In germline, CDR1 is SGHVS, CDR2 FQNEAQ. The V gene lost 1 base and the J gene lost 3 bases, with 9 bases spanning the gap. The DNA of the CDR3 is TGTGCCAGCAGCTTAGGGCCCAGGGACTATGGCTACACCTTC. This translates into CASSLGPRDYGYTF. Drawing the rest from reference TRBV7-8 and TRBJ1-2, the complete variable domain is GAGVSQSPRYKVAKRGQDVALRCDPISGHVSLFWYQQALGQGPEFLTYFQNEAQLDKSGLPSDRFFAERPEGSVSTLKIQRTQQEDSAVYLCASSLGPRDYGYTFGSGTRLTVV.

This clonotype was detected a few times. This chain uses TRBV2 with TRBJ2-2, with D perhaps matching TRBD2 (5 bases). This CDR3 has 13 residues. The germline V and J ends were trimmed by 6 bases and 4 bases, with 9 bases remaining between them. Per the germline V gene, CDR1 is SNHLY and CDR2 is FYNNEI. This CDR3 reads CASSFEGTGELFF. CDR3 coding DNA: TGTGCCAGCAGCTTCGAGGGCACCGGGGAGCTGTTTTTT.

J is TRBJ1-1 and V is TRBV5-1, with 7 bases lining up with TRBD1. Germline CDR1 and CDR2: SGHRS and YFSETQ. V was clipped by 1 base and J by 4 bases; unmatched bases: 4. The CDR3 runs 14 residues. The DNA for the CDR3 is TGCGCCAGCAGCTTGCACAGGGGAGGCACTGAAGCTTTCTTT. Amino acid sequence: CASSLHRGGTEAFF.